Following are 3 T cell receptor beta chains from one sample sequenced in a study of CD8+CD57+ T cells in acquired aplastic anemia. Genomic DNA was employed as the template in profiling TCR beta VDJ and CDR3. TCRdb re-analysed the reads in MiXCR, keeping a single row per CDR3 protein. Of about 160,000 distinct CDR3 sequences in the sample, about two thirds were seen once. By flow cytometry, patients selected for sequencing had shown an expansion of CD8+CD57+ cells. Sequencing was performed on sorted CD4+, CD8+, or CD8+CD57+ T cells (not recorded which) from PBMCs. The receptors derive from a human donor with aplastic anemia.

The CDR3 here is CASSVFGGEAEQFF. The DNA of the CDR3 is TGTGCCAGCAGCGTATTTGGGGGGGAGGCTGAGCAGTTCTTC. This chain uses TRBV9 with TRBJ2-1; 7 bases line up with TRBD2. This CDR3 contains 14 residues. Looked up from germline, CDR1 is SGDLS and CDR2 is YYNGEE. V dropped 1 base and J dropped 9; count of bases not matched to a gene: 7.

J is TRBJ2-5 and V is TRBV7-7; TRBD2 might be the D (5 bases). Germline V gene data show CDR1 as SSHAT and CDR2 as FNYEAQ (reference sequence). The CDR3 is 12 amino acids. The CDR3 DNA reads as TGTGCTAGCGCAGCGGACCAAGAGACCCAGTACTTC. Its protein is CASAADQETQYF.

This clonotype was seen many times. The rearrangement joins TRBV6-2 or TRBV6-3 to TRBJ2-7, with D possibly TRBD1 on 6 matching bases. Germline CDR1 reads MNHEY; CDR2 reads SVGEGT. The CDR3 has 13 residues. V was pared by 7 bases and J by 3 bases, with 13 bases between. DNA of the CDR3: TGTGCCAGCAACCTGGGACACAACTACGAGCAGTACTTC. Translated: CASNLGHNYEQYF.